This T cell receptor beta chain was profiled in a study of shared clonotypes between healthy human individuals (dated by TCRdb to 2018 to 2020). Study-level background: The cohort comprised a couple of women and three men aged 18 to 49 years. Libraries were prepared and TCR repertoires were sequenced by different laboratories using diverse techniques, in order to increase sequencing depth and limit assay-specific biases. To estimate repertoire size and how much clonotypes are shared between individuals, the study performed deep sequencing of blood TCR repertoires from about 5 healthy adults. Per donor, three plates each were used for CD4 naive and CD4 memory, two for CD8 naive, and one for CD8 memory. Leukapheresis yielded between about 0.9 and 9.5 billion PBMCs per donor.

Taken from cysteine to phenylalanine, the CDR3 has 15 residues. The read is trimmed to its CDR3 DNA, 45 bases read in frame from base 1. The germline V and J ends show losses of 5 bases and 2 bases respectively, and no gene match explains 5 bases of the junction. The germline V gene (reference sequence) supplies CDR1 SEHNR and CDR2 FQNEAQ. The donors were healthy, HIV-negative adults who had no recently reported acute infections or vaccinations. All donors were Caucasian adults living in Nashville, Tennessee, USA. CD4+ T cells were enriched by magnetic negative selection, after which naive cells were positively selected on CD45RA and the negative fraction was taken as the memory subset. Blood was collected by leukapheresis, and PBMCs were isolated by Ficoll-Histopaque density gradient centrifugation and then cryopreserved in liquid nitrogen vapor phase. Purity and quantity of every magnetically sorted T cell population were checked by analytical flow cytometry. Genomic DNA was isolated from each sorted fraction and quantified by UV absorbance on a Nanodrop 2000c.

In the case of this clone: Its antigen has not been determined. The record has no base qualities; no much larger clone is one base away.

Using the deep immunoSEQ assay, TCR CDR3 regions were amplified from genomic DNA by multiplex PCR. Extracted genomic DNA from each cell subset was spread evenly across all wells of several immunoSEQ 96-well plates, with each plate serving as a replicate. For sorted subsets, each replicate PCR was loaded with 200 ng genomic DNA, equivalent to 32,000 or so T cell genomes. Purified libraries were measured with a Qubit 3.0 fluorometer, size-checked on a Bioanalyzer 2100, and measured again with the KAPA Library Quantification kit. Each immunoSEQ 96-well plate was sequenced on its own single-read 150-cycle Illumina NextSeq 550 flow cell. The paper's data handling went like this. Because only junctional sequences without quality scores were contained in the immunoSEQ output, filtering matching that applied to full-length reads could not be performed. Sequences were annotated with PyIR, a Python wrapper for IgBLAST v1.9, and V/J genes and CDR3 were assigned using IMGT germline references. Reads were removed for weak V/J assignments (E-value above 1e-6), missing CDR3, stop codons, out-of-frame junctions, or ambiguous translated residues. V3J clonotypes were defined as sequences sharing the same inferred V gene, J gene, and CDR3 amino acid sequence. The percentage overlap between two repertoires was calculated by dividing the number of shared unique clonotypes by the size of the smaller repertoire. RTK rarefaction, the Chao1 estimator, and Recon v2.1 estimates of unobserved clonotypes were used to assess repertoire richness. For all TCRbeta clonotypes obtained by the gDNA method from several donors, generation probabilities were computed with OLGA. In TCRdb, the immuneACCESS table is reduced to in-frame sequences with V and J assigned. These tables do not hold every clone; where another copy was compared, an unresolved V gene accounts for under half, and the others remain unexplained. V and J calls plus clone size are reproduced from that table; the DNA served to infer D and trimming. A total of some 2,000,000 clones appear in this sample, roughly 94% of them only once. Clones ranked in the top ten supply more than 0.1% of the sample.

What the research found in general, with its limitations: The small number of donors limited the genetic and exposure-history diversity represented. Pairwise subsampling indicated that sequencing depth was expected to affect the degree of clonotype sharing among donors. Sampling was restricted to blood, and TCR repertoires in tissue are likely to differ from TCR repertoires in blood. Incomplete sequencing was indicated by rarefaction of sorted-subset datasets, despite the large sequencing depth. Clonotypes shared by all four sorted-subset donors showed higher generation probabilities than non-shared clonotypes. Larger estimated clonotype richness was generally found for naive subsets than for memory subsets. When a handful of donors were compared, the shared fraction of clonotypes was about 5% for naive CD4, about 4% for naive CD8, roughly 2.5% for memory CD4, and about 0.36% for memory CD8.

Sequencing used naive CD4+ T cells sorted from blood. The sample's cell subset or site label, decoded: CD45RA+ positively selected. This sequence was found in a man aged 18 to 29 in good health. Rearrangement joined TRBV7-9 to TRBJ2-5, and 10 junction bases match TRBD1. The nucleotides are TGTGCCAGCAGCCCGGACAGGGGGGGACAAGAGACCCAGTACTTC. Its product reads: CASSPDRGGQETQYF.